The table lists the clone carrying this T cell receptor (beta chain) with many counts. Its specificity is unknown. MiXCR was run by TCRdb on the 5' RACE reads, yielding one entry per CDR3 protein. The sample has about 300,000 distinct CDR3 sequences, around 21% seen once. The CDR3 sequence is 17 residues long. V lost 1 base to trimming and J lost 5 bases; unmatched junction nucleotides: 10. Germline V gene lookup returns CDR1 SQVTM and CDR2 ANQGSEA. The sample belongs to a study of CD8 T cells in ankylosing spondylitis. Study findings and constraints: A motif of 7 to 9 highly homologous TCR beta variants was seen as apparently characteristic of ankylosing spondylitis blood.

Specimen: blood, either unsorted or a sorted T cell fraction (not recorded which). The source is a female donor with ankylosing spondylitis or in good health (not recorded which). J is TRBJ2-1 and V is TRBV29-1, with 11 bases aligning to TRBD2. The CDR3 bases are TGCAGCGTTGAAGGTAGCGGGAGGGCCAGGGTCGACAATGAGCAGTTCTTC. Encoded protein: CSVEGSGRARVDNEQFF.